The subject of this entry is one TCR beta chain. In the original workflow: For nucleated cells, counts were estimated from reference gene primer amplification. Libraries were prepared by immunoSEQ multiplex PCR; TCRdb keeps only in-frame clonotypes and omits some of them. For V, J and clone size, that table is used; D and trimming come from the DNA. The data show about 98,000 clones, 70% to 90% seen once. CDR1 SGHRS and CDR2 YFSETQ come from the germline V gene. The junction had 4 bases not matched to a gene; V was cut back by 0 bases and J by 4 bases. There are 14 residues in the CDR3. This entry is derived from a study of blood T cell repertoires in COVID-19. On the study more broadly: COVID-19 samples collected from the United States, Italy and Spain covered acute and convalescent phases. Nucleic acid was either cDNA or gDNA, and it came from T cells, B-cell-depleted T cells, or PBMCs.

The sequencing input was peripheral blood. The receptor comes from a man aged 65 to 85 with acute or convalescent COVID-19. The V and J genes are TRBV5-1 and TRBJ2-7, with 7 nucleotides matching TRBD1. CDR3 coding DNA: TGCGCCAGCAGCTTGGCCGAGACAGGGTACGAGCAGTACTTC. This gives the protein CASSLAETGYEQYF.